This T cell receptor (beta chain) was sequenced during a study of control samples from healthy donors and cancer patients. There are 14 residues in the CDR3. Germline CDR1 is SGDLS and CDR2 is YYNGEE. V shed 1 base and J 4 bases; nucleotides not matched to a gene: 5. Some clones are missing from TCRdb's copy, which holds only in-frame ones; the method was immunoSEQ multiplex PCR. The data contain some 67,000 clones, 70% to 90% of them singletons. The V call is TRBV9, the J call TRBJ2-7, with 7 bases fitting TRBD1. The TCR was taken from a woman aged 50 to 65 with head and neck cancer. Sequencing was performed on PBMCs. CDR3 sequence (DNA): TGTGCCAGCAGCGTATCGACAGGGTTATACGAGCAGTACTTC. It translates to CASSVSTGLYEQYF.